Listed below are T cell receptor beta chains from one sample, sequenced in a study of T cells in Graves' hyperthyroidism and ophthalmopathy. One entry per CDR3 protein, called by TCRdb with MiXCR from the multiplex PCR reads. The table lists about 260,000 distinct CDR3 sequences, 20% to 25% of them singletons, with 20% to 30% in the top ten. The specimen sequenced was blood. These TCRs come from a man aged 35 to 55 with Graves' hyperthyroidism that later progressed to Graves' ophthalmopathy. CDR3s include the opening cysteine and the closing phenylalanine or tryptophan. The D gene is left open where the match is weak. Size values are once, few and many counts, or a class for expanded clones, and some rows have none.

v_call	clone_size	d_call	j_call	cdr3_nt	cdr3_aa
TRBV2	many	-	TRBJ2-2	TGTGCCAGCAATCGCAGGACAGACACCGGGGAGCTGTTTTTT	CASNRRTDTGELFF
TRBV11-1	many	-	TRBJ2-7	TGTGCCAGCAGCCGACTGGGCGGTCACTACGAGCAGTACTTC	CASSRLGGHYEQYF
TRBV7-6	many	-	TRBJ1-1	TGTGCCAGCAGCCCAGTAAAAAGCTTGAACACTGAAGCTTTCTTT	CASSPVKSLNTEAFF
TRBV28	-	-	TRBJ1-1	TGCCTGACCTGGGGGTTGAACACTGAAGCTTTCTTT	CLTWGLNTEAFF
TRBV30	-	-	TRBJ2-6	TGTGCCTGCCCCCCCAGCTCTGGGGCCAACGTCCTGACTTTC	CACPPSSGANVLTF
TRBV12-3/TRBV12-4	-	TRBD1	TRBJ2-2	TGTGCCAGCATCGGGACAGGGAACACCGGGGAGCTGTTTTTT	CASIGTGNTGELFF
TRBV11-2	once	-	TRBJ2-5	TGTGCCAGCAGCCCCGGAGAGCGGCAGACCCAGTACTTC	CASSPGERQTQYF
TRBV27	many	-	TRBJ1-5	TGTGCCAGCAGTTTATCGGGCAGTCCCTTGTTCGCAAATCAGCCCCAGCATTTT	CASSLSGSPLFANQPQHF
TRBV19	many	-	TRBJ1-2	TGTGCCAGTAGACCCCCTTCCTCGTATGGCTACACCTTC	CASRPPSSYGYTF
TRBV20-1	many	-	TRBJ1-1	TGCAGTGCTGGAGAAGGACACCGGCCCCTGAACACTGAAGCTTTCTTT	CSAGEGHRPLNTEAFF
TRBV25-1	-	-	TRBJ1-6	TGTGCCAGCAGTGAATATTTCCCAGCCGACTCACCCCTCCACTTT	CASSEYFPADSPLHF
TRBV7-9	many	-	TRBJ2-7	TGTGCCAGCAGCTCCTCAGATAACCCTACCTACGAGCAGTACTTC	CASSSSDNPTYEQYF
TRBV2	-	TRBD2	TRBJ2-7	TGTGCCAGCAGTGATTCTAGCGGCTACGAGCAGTACTTC	CASSDSSGYEQYF
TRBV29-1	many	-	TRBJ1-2	TGCAGCGGCTCCAGGGCGAGCTATGGCTACACCTTC	CSGSRASYGYTF
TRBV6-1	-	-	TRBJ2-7	TGTGCCAGCAGTGCTGAGGGCTCCTACGAGCAGTACTTC	CASSAEGSYEQYF
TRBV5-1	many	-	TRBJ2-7	TGTGCCAGCAGCGCAGGAGGTGCCTACGAGCAGTACTTC	CASSAGGAYEQYF
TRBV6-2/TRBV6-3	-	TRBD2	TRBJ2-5	TGTGCCAGCAGTTACCCACAAGCGGGAGGACTGGAGACCCAGTACTTC	CASSYPQAGGLETQYF
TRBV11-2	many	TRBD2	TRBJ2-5	TGTGCCAGCAGCTTAGATCTGGTAGCGGGAGGCCCCGGGGCAGAGACCCAGTACTTC	CASSLDLVAGGPGAETQYF
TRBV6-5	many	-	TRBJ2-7	TGTGCCAGCAGTTACGCGGCAGGGGACTACGAGCAGTACTTC	CASSYAAGDYEQYF
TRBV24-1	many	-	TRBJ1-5	TGTGCCACCACCTTCACGGGCGTGCAGCCCCAGCATTTT	CATTFTGVQPQHF
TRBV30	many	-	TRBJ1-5	TGTGCCTGGAGTGGAGTTTTCGGCAATCAGCCCCAGCATTTT	CAWSGVFGNQPQHF
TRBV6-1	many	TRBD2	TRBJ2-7	TGTGCCAGCAGTGAACTTCTAGCGGGAGCGGGGGAGCAGTACTTC	CASSELLAGAGEQYF
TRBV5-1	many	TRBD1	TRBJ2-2	TGCGCCAGCAGCTCCGAGGACAGGGGCCTTGGTTTTGTGTACACCGGGGAGCTGTTTTTT	CASSSEDRGLGFVYTGELFF
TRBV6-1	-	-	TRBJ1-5	TGTGCCAGCAGTGAAAGAGGTAGCCAGCCCCAGCATTTT	CASSERGSQPQHF
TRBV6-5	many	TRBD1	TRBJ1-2	TGTGCCAGCAGTTTCGGACAGGGCCGTGGCTACACCTTC	CASSFGQGRGYTF
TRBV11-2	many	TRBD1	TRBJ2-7	TGTGCCAGCAGCTTACGGGACAGAACTTACGAGCAGTACTTC	CASSLRDRTYEQYF
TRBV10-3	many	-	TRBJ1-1	TGTGCCATCAGTGAGATGAACACTGAAGCTTTCTTT	CAISEMNTEAFF
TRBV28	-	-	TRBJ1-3	TGTGCCAGCAGTTTAAATGGAAACACCATATATTTT	CASSLNGNTIYF
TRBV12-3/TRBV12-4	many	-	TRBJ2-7	TGTGCCAGCAGTCTGGCAATCTCCTACGAGCAGTACTTC	CASSLAISYEQYF
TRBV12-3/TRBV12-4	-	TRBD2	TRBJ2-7	TGTGCCAGCAGCTCGACTAGCGGGATATCCTACGAGCAGTACTTC	CASSSTSGISYEQYF
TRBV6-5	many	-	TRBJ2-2	TGTGCCAGCAGTCCAAGAACGTCATTATACCCCGGGGAGCTGTTTTTT	CASSPRTSLYPGELFF
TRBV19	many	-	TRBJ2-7	TGTGCCAGTAGTCTACGCCGCGGGTGGCGGGAGCAGTACTTC	CASSLRRGWREQYF
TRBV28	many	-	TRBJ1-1	-	CASILAGQAVEAFF
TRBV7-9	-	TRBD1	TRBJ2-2	TGTGCCAGCAGGACAGGGAAACCCGGGGAGCTGTTTTTT	CASRTGKPGELFF
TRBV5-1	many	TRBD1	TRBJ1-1	TGCGCCAGCAGCCCCTTAGGACAGGCAGGTTCCACTGAAGCTTTCTTT	CASSPLGQAGSTEAFF
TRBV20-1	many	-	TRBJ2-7	TGCAGTGCTAGATCCGGACGTTATGCCTACGAGCAGTACTTC	CSARSGRYAYEQYF
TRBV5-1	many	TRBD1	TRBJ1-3	TGCGCCAGCAGCCATGGGACAGGAGGAAACACCATATATTTT	CASSHGTGGNTIYF